A single sample gave rise to the 13 T cell receptor beta chains below, sequenced in a study of Graves' ophthalmopathy and Graves' hyperthyroidism (dated by TCRdb to 2016 to 2019). Instrument used: Illumina HiSeq 2000. For repertoire sequencing, TCR beta CDR3 regions were amplified from RNA transcripts. HTBI primers and the Qiagen OneStep RT-PCR kit were used in a first-round RT-PCR, which was followed by a second-round multiplex PCR, size selection and purification. The public sequencing data were trimmed at Q25 with fastp and processed into clonotypes with MiXCR by TCRdb, which kept only in-frame beta chains. Records with the same CDR3 protein are collapsed into one entry carrying the most frequent genes and DNA. In this sample the table shows 170,000 or so distinct CDR3 sequences, less than 45% of which occur a single time. The top ten constitute 5.8% of the sample. Sequencing was performed on peripheral blood. All receptors derive from a woman aged 40-49 years with Graves' ophthalmopathy. Donor details come from another sample of the same person, matched by shared clones.

This clonotype was seen at least ten times. CDR3 in DNA: TGTGCCATCACTAGGGACAGGGATTTTTCTGGAAACACCATATATTTT. Translation: CAITRDRDFSGNTIYF. The rearrangement uses TRBV10-3 and TRBJ1-3; 9 bases line up with TRBD1. With 7 bases clipped from V and 1 base from J, the junction kept 8 bases outside the gene matches. Germline CDR1 reads ENHRY; CDR2 reads SYGVKD. This CDR3 comprises 16 residues.

The chain combines TRBV11-1 with TRBJ2-5, with 7 bases lining up with TRBD2. The germline V gene encodes CDR1 SGHAT and CDR2 FQDESV (reference sequence). Losses at the gene ends were 3 bases for V and 5 bases for J; bases not matched to a gene: 6. This CDR3 is built from 14 residues. CDR3 loop: CASSFPGTMETQYF. CDR3 nucleotides: TGTGCCAGCAGCTTCCCCGGGACTATGGAGACCCAGTACTTC.

This clonotype was found many times. V usage is TRBV18 and J usage is TRBJ2-7; TRBD2 matches 12 bases. Germline CDR1 reads KGHSH; CDR2 reads LQKENI. V was clipped by 3 bases and J by 3 bases; unmatched bases: 0. The CDR3 sequence is 14 residues long. In DNA form, the CDR3 reads TGTGCCAGCTCACCGACTAGCGGGAGCTACGAGCAGTACTTC. This gives the protein CASSPTSGSYEQYF. Filled out from reference TRBV18 and TRBJ2-7, the complete variable domain reads NAGVMQNPRHLVRRRGQEARLRCSPMKGHSHVYWYRQLPEEGLKFMVYLQKENIIDESGMPKERFSAEFPKEGPSILRIQQVVRGDSAAYFCASSPTSGSYEQYFGPGTRLTVT.

There are many counts of this clonotype. The V gene is TRBV12-5, the J gene TRBJ2-5; D unresolved. Germline CDR1 LGHNT, CDR2 FRNRAP. The CDR3 runs to 14 residues. Trimming stripped 1 base from V and 4 bases from J, with 10 bases between. CDR3 protein: CASGLGTLGETQYF. Here the CDR3 DNA reads TGTGCTAGTGGTTTGGGGACCTTGGGAGAGACCCAGTACTTC.

The chain has TRBV6-2 or TRBV6-3 and TRBJ2-7, with D perhaps TRBD1 or TRBD2 (5 bases each). V was pared by 2 bases and J by 2 bases, with 13 bases between. Germline loops: CDR1 MNHEY, CDR2 SVGEGT. CDR3 length: 15 residues. The CDR3 reads CASSYLPGRAYEQYF. The DNA for the CDR3 is TGTGCCAGCAGTTACCTTCCGGGACGGGCCTACGAGCAGTACTTC.

In its sample, this clonotype was seen many times. The chain employs TRBV6-2 or TRBV6-3 and TRBJ1-5; no reliable D call. Trimming removed 5 bases at V and 2 bases at J, with 10 bases between. This CDR3 is built from 14 residues. Per the germline V gene, CDR1 is MNHEY and CDR2 is SVGEGT. CDR3 sequence (DNA): TGTGCCAGCAGTACCCGACAAGGCAATCAGCCCCAGCATTTT. Protein: CASSTRQGNQPQHF.

This clonotype was seen many times. The chain recombines TRBV4-2 with TRBJ1-2; unclear D gene. Trimming cost V 0 bases and J 4 bases, with 12 bases left between them. The germline V gene has CDR1 LGHNA and CDR2 YNFKEQ. This CDR3 comprises 15 residues. The CDR3 spells CASSQDGEMGYGYTF. The CDR3 bases are TGTGCCAGCAGCCAAGATGGGGAGATGGGCTATGGCTACACCTTC.

The chain joins TRBV7-6 to TRBJ1-1, with 7 bases fitting TRBD1. The CDR3 spans 15 residues. CDR1 SGHVS and CDR2 FNYEAQ come from the germline V gene. The trim removed 4 bases at V and 4 bases at J, leaving 9 bases unmatched. CDR3 DNA: TGTGCCAGCAGCTCACCAGACAGGGTAGTCACTGAAGCTTTCTTT. It translates to CASSSPDRVVTEAFF.

This clonotype has ten or more counts. The chain uses TRBV9 and TRBJ1-6, with 7 bases fitting TRBD1. V gave up 3 bases and J gave up 8 bases; unmatched junction bases: 14. CDR3 size: 17 residues. Germline CDR1 reads SGDLS; CDR2 reads YYNGEE. The CDR3 is CASSADRSNFVDSPLHF. The DNA for the CDR3 is TGTGCCAGCAGCGCGGACAGGTCCAACTTTGTGGATTCACCCCTCCACTTT.

There are many counts of this clonotype. V and J are TRBV6-1 and TRBJ2-7; 8 bases fit TRBD2. Trimming took 6 bases from V and 4 from J; bases not matched to a gene: 5. This CDR3 has 13 amino acids. The germline V gene encodes CDR1 MNHNS and CDR2 SASEGT. CDR3 DNA: TGTGCCAGCAGGGTACTAGCGGCATACGAGCAGTACTTC. It encodes CASRVLAAYEQYF.

This clonotype was picked up many times. This sequence joins TRBV6-2 or TRBV6-3 and TRBJ1-2; D uncertain. V was cut by 2 bases and J by 5 bases, with 15 bases left in between. CDR1 is MNHEY, CDR2 SVGEGT, per germline. There are 15 residues in the CDR3. CDR3: CASSYGWEMEYGYTF. The CDR3 DNA reads as TGTGCCAGCAGTTACGGCTGGGAAATGGAATATGGCTACACCTTC.

This clonotype was detected many times. V is TRBV28 and J is TRBJ2-5, with TRBD2 identical over 9 bases. This CDR3 is built from 17 residues. The ends lost 8 bases at V and 3 bases at J; junction bases unmatched: 16. Germline lookup yields CDR1 MDHEN and CDR2 SYDVKM. In DNA form, the CDR3 reads TGTGCCAGCCCCTCTCTGCGGGGGGGCCCGGTAGAAGAGACCCAGTACTTC. Translated, it gives CASPSLRGGPVEETQYF.

This clonotype was seen just once. The rearrangement joins TRBV28 to TRBJ1-2; TRBD1 is a possible D gene (5 bases). CDR1 is MDHEN, CDR2 SYDVKM, per germline. The CDR3 length is 15 residues. V was shortened by 6 bases and J by 6 bases, with 20 bases between the two germline ends. This CDR3 is CASSQGPLSFDGYTF. The CDR3 DNA sequence: TGTGCCAGCAGCCAGGGACCCCTGTCATTTGATGGCTACACCTTC.